This record covers a single T cell receptor beta chain. The sample originates from a study of blood T cell repertoires in COVID-19. In the study's own analysis: Estimates of nucleated cell counts were drawn from the amplification of reference gene primers. The protocol was immunoSEQ multiplex PCR, while the TCRdb copy is restricted to in-frame clones and leaves out a portion. V and J calls and clone size come straight from that table; D and trimming were deduced from the DNA. The data contain 150,000 to 200,000 clones, roughly three quarters of them singletons. Those enrolled in Seattle joined during active infection and were followed longitudinally afterward. The TCR originated in a woman in her 40s with COVID-19, enrolled during active disease. Sample: peripheral blood.

Here the CDR3 DNA reads TGTGCCAGCAGCCCACAGAACACGAACACTGAAGCTTTCTTT. This gives the protein CASSPQNTNTEAFF. The genes are TRBV14 and TRBJ1-1; D is unclear. Germline CDR1 SGHDN, CDR2 FVKESK. The CDR3 is made up of 14 amino acids. V was clipped by 4 bases and J by 1 base, with 10 bases between them.